The T cell receptor (beta chain) under discussion was sequenced for a study of cytomegalovirus exposure and HLA in healthy donors. Trimming left V 0 bases short and J 2 bases short, with 16 bases between. In germline, CDR1 is LNHDA, CDR2 SQIVND (reference sequence). The CDR3 runs to 17 residues. The table came from immunoSEQ multiplex PCR; TCRdb's copy has only in-frame clones and leaves some out. The sample records 150,000 to 200,000 clones, around nine tenths being singletons. The count of this clone is one. The antigen is undetermined. General study results and limits: In the 120 or so validation repertoires, just under 95% of cluster scores exceeded 0, per a later analysis.

Sequenced material: PBMCs. This sequence originates from a woman aged 18-29 years in good health and CMV-seropositive. This chain links TRBV19 with TRBJ1-2; D perhaps matches TRBD1 (5 bases). The DNA for the CDR3 is TGTGCCAGTAGTATAGATTTAGGGGCAGGACCGAACTATGGCTACACCTTC. Translated: CASSIDLGAGPNYGYTF.